This TCR beta chain is from a study of human T cells and chemical hapten exposure. Individual cDNA molecules (in the library) carried attached unique molecular identifiers. Authors' analysis steps: Samples contained a median of roughly 93,000 TCRs, with a range of roughly 20,000 to 700,000. Using its own MiXCR run on the RACE reads, TCRdb lists one record per CDR3 protein. The V and J calls, along with clone size, are taken from TCRdb and not from the paper's own processing. Of about 110,000 distinct CDR3 sequences listed, more than 10% are singletons. This clonotype appeared a few times. The antigen is unknown. Study outcomes and limitations: Expanded TCRs showed more large CDR3 clusters than pre-sensitization or healthy control sets. The number of TCRs over 1 in 1000 frequency stayed unchanged after DPC.

V lost 1 base and J 3 bases, leaving 9 bases between the germline ends. Germline CDR1 is MGHRA and CDR2 is YSYEKL. This CDR3 has 14 residues. Time point here: pre-sensitization, week 0. Specified treatment: therapeutic diphenylcyclopropenone sensitization with weekly scalp DPC. This receptor was identified in a woman in her 50s with alopecia areata. Some clones in this sample may be carry-over from other donors' samples. This chain connects TRBV4-1 to TRBJ1-1; D is unclear. Material: whole blood, obtained in connection with sensitization to the hapten diphenylcyclopropenone (DPC). The CDR3, as DNA: TGCGCCAGCAGCCAAGTCGACCGTCACACTGAAGCTTTCTTT. This encodes CASSQVDRHTEAFF.